This T cell receptor (beta chain) was identified in a study of human thymus T cells. General study results and limits: There appeared to be biased usage of V and J genes in thymic and blood repertoires.

Comment on this clone: Antigen specificity is unknown.

The germline CDR1 and CDR2 sequences are LNHDA and SQIVND (reference sequence). The junction had 6 bases not matched to a gene; V was cut back by 4 bases and J by 5 bases. This CDR3 is 14 amino acids long. The method was immunoSEQ multiplex PCR; TCRdb's version includes in-frame clones alone and lacks a portion of them. The sample lists more than 45,000 clones, about 93% occurring once. The sample donors, healthy Finnish infants, were having corrective surgery for congenital heart defects. The sequenced sample consisted of blood. This receptor was identified in a boy in the first two years of life with a congenital heart defect but otherwise immunologically healthy. The chain is built from TRBV19 and TRBJ2-3; 7 nucleotides align to TRBD1. CDR3 DNA: TGTGCCAGTAGTAAACAGGGGTTGGGAGATACGCAGTATTTT. It encodes CASSKQGLGDTQYF.